This TCR beta chain was recorded in a study of blood T cell repertoires in COVID-19. Per germline, CDR1 SEHNR and CDR2 FQNEAQ (reference sequence). The CDR3 sequence is 14 residues long. Trimming cost V 5 bases and J 5 bases, with 12 bases left between them. This table comes from immunoSEQ multiplex PCR, and its TCRdb copy is limited to in-frame clones, with some not included. The table lists about 130,000 clones, about 74% of them singletons. Sample: peripheral blood. This receptor was identified in a man aged 60-69 years with acute or convalescent COVID-19. This rearrangement joins TRBV7-9 to TRBJ1-4; TRBD1 might be the D (6 bases). The chain's CDR3 is CASSRTATNEKLFF. The DNA for the CDR3 is TGTGCCAGCAGCCGGACAGCGACCAATGAAAAACTGTTTTTT.